A single T cell receptor (beta chain) is shown here with its context. What it binds is unknown. The data are from a study of cytomegalovirus exposure and HLA in healthy donors. Primers included in the PCR were 60 Vbeta and 13 Jbeta primers. Clones were read by immunoSEQ multiplex PCR, and TCRdb kept only the in-frame ones, dropping some. The sample holds roughly 100,000 clones, around 80% seen once. With V trimmed by 4 bases and J by 2 bases, 4 bases remained unmatched. The CDR3 has 14 residues. Germline loops: CDR1 KGHSH, CDR2 LQKENI. Overall study findings and caveats: In a later analysis, TCR beta V- and J-gene trimming showed a link to a missense DCLRE1C variant. The CMV antigen specificity of a few CMV-associated chains was confirmed through in vitro analysis. The authors enumerated under 200 TCR beta chains as linked to cytomegalovirus. Earlier results showed most TCR beta V segments being productive about 87% or about 30% of the time.

The sequencing sample was made of PBMCs. The sequence was collected from a woman aged 55-69 years in good health and CMV-seronegative. The rearrangement links TRBV18 to TRBJ2-5; 7 bases are shared with TRBD1. The DNA for the CDR3 is TGTGCCAGCTCACGTATGGGACAGCAAGAGACCCAGTACTTC. Translated: CASSRMGQQETQYF.